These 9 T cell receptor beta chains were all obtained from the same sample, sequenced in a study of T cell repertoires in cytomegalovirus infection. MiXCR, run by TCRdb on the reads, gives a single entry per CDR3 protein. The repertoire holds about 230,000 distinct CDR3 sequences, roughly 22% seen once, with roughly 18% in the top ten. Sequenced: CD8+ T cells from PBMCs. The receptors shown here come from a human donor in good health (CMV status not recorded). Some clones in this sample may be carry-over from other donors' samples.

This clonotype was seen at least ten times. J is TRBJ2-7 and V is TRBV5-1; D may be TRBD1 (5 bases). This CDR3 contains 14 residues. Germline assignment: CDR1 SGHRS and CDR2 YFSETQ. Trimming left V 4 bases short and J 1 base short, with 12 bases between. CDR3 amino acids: CASSPAAGSYEQYF. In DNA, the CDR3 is TGCGCCAGCAGCCCGGCGGCAGGGTCCTACGAGCAGTACTTC.

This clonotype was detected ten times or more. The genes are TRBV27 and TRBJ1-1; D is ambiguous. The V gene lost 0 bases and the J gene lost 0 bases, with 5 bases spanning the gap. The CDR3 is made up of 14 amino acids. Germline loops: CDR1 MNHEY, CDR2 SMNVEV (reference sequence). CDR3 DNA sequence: TGTGCCAGCAGTTTATCGATCATGAACACTGAAGCTTTCTTT. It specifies CASSLSIMNTEAFF.

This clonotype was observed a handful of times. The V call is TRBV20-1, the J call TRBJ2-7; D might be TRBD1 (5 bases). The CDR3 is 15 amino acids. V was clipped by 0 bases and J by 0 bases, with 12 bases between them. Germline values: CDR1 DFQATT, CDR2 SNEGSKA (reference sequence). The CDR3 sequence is CSARDPRADSYEQYF. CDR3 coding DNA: TGCAGTGCTAGAGATCCCAGGGCCGACTCCTACGAGCAGTACTTC.

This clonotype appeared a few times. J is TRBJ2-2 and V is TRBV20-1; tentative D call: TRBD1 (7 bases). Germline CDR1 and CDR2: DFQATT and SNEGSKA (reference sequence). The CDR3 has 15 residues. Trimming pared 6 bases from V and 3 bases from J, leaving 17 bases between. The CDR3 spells CSAHPDREDTGELFF. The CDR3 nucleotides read TGCAGTGCCCACCCTGACAGGGAGGACACCGGGGAGCTGTTTTTT.

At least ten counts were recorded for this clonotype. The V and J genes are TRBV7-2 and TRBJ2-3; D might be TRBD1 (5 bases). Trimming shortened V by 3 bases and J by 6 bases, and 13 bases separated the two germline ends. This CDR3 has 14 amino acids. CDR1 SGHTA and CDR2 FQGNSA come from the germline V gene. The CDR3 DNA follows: TGTGCCAGCAGCTTGAACAGGTTGGGTGATACGCAGTATTTT. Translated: CASSLNRLGDTQYF.

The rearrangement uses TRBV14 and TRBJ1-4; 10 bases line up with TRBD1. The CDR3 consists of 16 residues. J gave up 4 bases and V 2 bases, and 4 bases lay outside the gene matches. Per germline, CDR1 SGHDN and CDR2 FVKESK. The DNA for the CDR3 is TGTGCCAGCAGCCAACTGGGACAGGGGCTTAATGAAAAACTGTTTTTT. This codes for CASSQLGQGLNEKLFF. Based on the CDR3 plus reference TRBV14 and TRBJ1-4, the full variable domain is EAGVTQFPSHSVIEKGQTVTLRCDPISGHDNLYWYRRVMGKEIKFLLHFVKESKQDESGMPNNRFLAERTGGTYSTLKVQPAELEDSGVYFCASSQLGQGLNEKLFFGSGTQLSVL.

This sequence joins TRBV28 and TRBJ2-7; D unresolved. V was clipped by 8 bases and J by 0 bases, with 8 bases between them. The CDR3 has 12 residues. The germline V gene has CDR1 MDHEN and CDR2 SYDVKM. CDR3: CASQLGSYEQYF. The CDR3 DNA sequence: TGTGCCAGCCAATTGGGCTCCTACGAGCAGTACTTC. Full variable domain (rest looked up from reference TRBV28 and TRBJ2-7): DVKVTQSSRYLVKRTGEKVFLECVQDMDHENMFWYRQDPGLGLRLIYFSYDVKMKEKGDIPEGYSVSREKKERFSLILESASTNQTSMYLCASQLGSYEQYFGPGTRLTVT.

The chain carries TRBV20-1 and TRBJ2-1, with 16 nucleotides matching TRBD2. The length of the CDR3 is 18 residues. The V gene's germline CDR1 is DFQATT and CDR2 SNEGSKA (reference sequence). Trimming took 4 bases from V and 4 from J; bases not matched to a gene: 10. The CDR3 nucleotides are TGCAGTGCTACCATTCCGGGACTAGCGGGGGGGCAGTACAATGAGCAGTTCTTC. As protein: CSATIPGLAGGQYNEQFF.

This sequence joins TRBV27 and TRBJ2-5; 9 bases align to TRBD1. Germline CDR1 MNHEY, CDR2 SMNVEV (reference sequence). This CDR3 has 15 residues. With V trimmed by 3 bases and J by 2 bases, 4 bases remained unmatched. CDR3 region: CASSFLDRGQETQYF. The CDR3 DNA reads TGTGCCAGCAGTTTTTTGGACAGGGGTCAAGAGACCCAGTACTTC.